This T cell receptor beta chain was documented in a study of metastatic and nonmetastatic thyroid tumors. MiXCR reprocessed the PCR reads for TCRdb. The top ten hold roughly 2.7% of the sample, which has about 22,000 clones, 18% seen once. Germline CDR1 and CDR2: SNHLY and FYNNEI. Trimming took 4 bases from V and 0 from J; bases not matched to a gene: 3. The CDR3 totals 15 residues. This clone ranks as medium-sized. Prior to thyroid surgery, none of the patients had received any treatment. The sequence came from a male donor with papillary thyroid cancer or a benign thyroid nodule (not recorded which). Some clones in this sample may be carry-over from other donors' samples. The chain is built from TRBV2 and TRBJ2-3, with TRBD2 matching over 8 bases. The sequenced sample was adjacent normal tissue. The CDR3 loop is CASSGERGSTDTQYF. The CDR3 DNA sequence: TGTGCCAGCAGTGGTGAGCGGGGGAGCACAGATACGCAGTATTTT.